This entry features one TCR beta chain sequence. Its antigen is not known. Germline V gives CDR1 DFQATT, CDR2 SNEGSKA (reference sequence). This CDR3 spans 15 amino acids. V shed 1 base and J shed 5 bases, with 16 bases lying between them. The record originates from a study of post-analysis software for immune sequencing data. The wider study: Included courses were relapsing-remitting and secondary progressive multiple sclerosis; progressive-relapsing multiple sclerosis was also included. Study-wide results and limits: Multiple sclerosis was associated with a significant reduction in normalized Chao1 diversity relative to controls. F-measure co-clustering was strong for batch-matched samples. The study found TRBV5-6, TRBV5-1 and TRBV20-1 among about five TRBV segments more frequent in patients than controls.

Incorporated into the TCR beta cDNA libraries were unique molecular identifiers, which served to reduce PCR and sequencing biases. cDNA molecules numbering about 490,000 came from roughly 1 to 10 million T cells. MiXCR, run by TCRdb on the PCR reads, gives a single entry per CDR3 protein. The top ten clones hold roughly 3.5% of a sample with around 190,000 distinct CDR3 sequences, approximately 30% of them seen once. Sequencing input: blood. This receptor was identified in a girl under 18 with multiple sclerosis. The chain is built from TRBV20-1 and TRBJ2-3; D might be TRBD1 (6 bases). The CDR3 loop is CSARGQTGSEDTQYF. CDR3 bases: TGCAGTGCTAGAGGACAAACAGGGTCGGAAGATACGCAGTATTTT.